The 18 T cell receptor beta chains in this list originate from one sample, sequenced in a study of response to subunit inactivated influenza vaccine. TCRdb independently ran MiXCR on the RT-PCR reads; one entry per CDR3 protein. The sample has 500,000 to 700,000 distinct CDR3 sequences; under 25% are singletons. The same data also went into a second study, on T cells expressing NK-cell markers. This second study says: Researchers built TCR beta cDNA using 5'RACE template switching with UMIs.

Here the sequenced sample was CD4+ T cells sorted from PBMCs, taken roughly 12 days after vaccination. The source of these receptors is a middle-aged man who received an inactivated influenza vaccine.

This chain joins TRBV4-3 and TRBJ2-1, with 10 bases lining up with TRBD2. J lost 5 bases, V lost 3 bases, and 4 bases had no gene match. The CDR3 contains 15 residues. Germline lookup yields CDR1 LGHNA and CDR2 YSLEER. The CDR3 DNA reads as TGCGCCAGCAGCCACGGACTAGCGGACAACAATGAGCAGTTCTTC. Its translation: CASSHGLADNNEQFF.

The table lists this clonotype with many counts. The rearrangement uses TRBV6-5 and TRBJ1-6; no definite D call. The V and J ends lost 4 bases and 14 bases respectively, with 12 bases between them. The CDR3 spans 12 residues. Germline CDR1 and CDR2: MNHEY and SVGAGI. CDR3 sequence: CASSSGLFTLHF. CDR3 coding DNA: TGTGCCAGCAGTTCCGGACTGTTCACCCTCCACTTT.

On this clonotype itself: At one end the junction does not follow the germline gene, possibly because of a read error. The chain combines TRBV10-3 with TRBJ2-2; a possible D gene is TRBD2 (6 bases). This CDR3 is built from 15 residues. Per the germline V gene, CDR1 is ENHRY and CDR2 is SYGVKD. For the CDR3, the DNA is TGTGCCATCAGTGGGACTACCCTGAACACCGTGGAGCTGTTTTTT. Translating it yields CAISGTTLNTVELFF.

The gene calls are TRBV12-3 or TRBV12-4 and TRBJ1-2, with TRBD1 matching over 7 bases. Trimming cost V 3 bases and J 6 bases; bases outside gene matches: 10. CDR3 length equals 15 residues. This CDR3 is CASSFGPGGLNGYTF. The CDR3 DNA is TGTGCCAGCAGTTTTGGGCCAGGGGGTCTGAATGGCTACACCTTC.

In this sample, this clonotype turned up many times. This CDR3 is CATSRGNQPQHF. CDR3 nucleotides: TGTGCCACCAGCAGAGGAAATCAGCCCCAGCATTTT. This chain joins TRBV15 and TRBJ1-5; D is uncertain. V gave up 1 base and J gave up 4 bases, with 2 bases separating them. Germline CDR1 and CDR2: LNHNV and YYDKDF (reference sequence). The CDR3 sequence is 12 residues long.

This clonotype was observed many times. The chain carries TRBV28 and TRBJ2-7; possibly TRBD2 for D (5 bases). CDR3 length equals 15 residues. Germline values: CDR1 MDHEN, CDR2 SYDVKM. Trimming took off 4 bases at V and 0 bases at J, with 13 bases between the two ends. DNA for the CDR3: TGTGCCAGCAGTTCCGCTGAGAGCGGCTCCTACGAGCAGTACTTC. Encoded protein: CASSSAESGSYEQYF.

This chain links TRBV12-3 or TRBV12-4 with TRBJ1-2; the match to TRBD1 covers 8 bases. V lost 6 bases and J lost 3; bases outside the gene matches: 6. This CDR3 has 14 residues. Written as DNA, the CDR3 is TGTGCCAGCAGGTGGTCAGGGGGCGACTATGGCTACACCTTC. Its protein is CASRWSGGDYGYTF.

This clonotype was observed at least ten times. The chain recombines TRBV7-3 with TRBJ2-1, with 11 positions matching TRBD2. V lost 0 bases, J lost 6 bases, and 7 bases stayed unmatched. The V gene's germline CDR1 is SGHTA and CDR2 FQGTGA. The CDR3 consists of 17 residues. CDR3 residues: CASSLTTTSGTTNEQFF. The DNA for the CDR3 is TGTGCCAGCAGCTTAACGACGACTAGCGGGACGACCAATGAGCAGTTCTTC.

The table lists this clonotype with a few counts. The chain links TRBV5-1 to TRBJ2-7; possible D gene TRBD2, 5 bases. V shed 0 bases and J shed 5 bases, with 12 bases lying between them. Germline V gene lookup returns CDR1 SGHRS and CDR2 YFSETQ. The CDR3 spans 14 residues. The CDR3 here is CASSLVGPGDEQYF. The CDR3, as DNA: TGCGCCAGCAGCTTGGTCGGCCCCGGGGACGAGCAGTACTTC.

The chain combines TRBV18 with TRBJ2-3; 8 positions match TRBD2. The CDR3 sequence is 16 residues long. The ends lost 3 bases at V and 3 bases at J; junction bases unmatched: 8. Germline values: CDR1 KGHSH, CDR2 LQKENI. CDR3 loop: CASSPQTGGRTDTQYF. The CDR3 nucleotides read TGTGCCAGCTCACCTCAGACGGGAGGGCGGACAGATACGCAGTATTTT. The full variable domain, completed using reference TRBV18 and TRBJ2-3, is NAGVMQNPRHLVRRRGQEARLRCSPMKGHSHVYWYRQLPEEGLKFMVYLQKENIIDESGMPKERFSAEFPKEGPSILRIQQVVRGDSAAYFCASSPQTGGRTDTQYFGPGTRLTVL.

The chain uses TRBV4-2 and TRBJ1-5, with D maybe TRBD1 (5 bases). Germline CDR1 is LGHNA and CDR2 is YNFKEQ. Trimming removed 0 bases from V and 0 bases from J, with 12 bases in between. The length of the CDR3 is 17 residues. Here the CDR3 DNA reads TGTGCCAGCAGCCAAGATTTCCAGGGCAATAGCAATCAGCCCCAGCATTTT. Residues: CASSQDFQGNSNQPQHF.

V gene TRBV6-2 or TRBV6-3 combines with J gene TRBJ2-7, with D unclear. Germline V gene lookup returns CDR1 MNHEY and CDR2 SVGEGT. CDR3 length: 13 amino acids. Deletions cut 7 bases from V and 1 base from J, with 11 bases between. CDR3 in amino acids: CASNLIHSYEQYF. The CDR3 coding sequence is TGTGCCAGCAACCTCATACATTCCTACGAGCAGTACTTC.

This clonotype has only a few counts. The chain is built from TRBV9 and TRBJ2-1; no clear D gene. Germline CDR1 SGDLS, CDR2 YYNGEE. Trimming pared 3 bases from V and 0 bases from J, leaving 16 bases between. This CDR3 spans 17 amino acids. CDR3 loop: CASSAYQTSSSYNEQFF. For the CDR3, the DNA is TGTGCCAGCAGCGCCTACCAGACCTCCAGCTCCTACAATGAGCAGTTCTTC.

The V gene is TRBV20-1, the J gene TRBJ2-3; D uncertain. This CDR3 contains 14 residues. Trimming stripped 5 bases from V and 1 base from J, with 13 bases between. The V gene's germline CDR1 is DFQATT and CDR2 SNEGSKA (reference sequence). DNA for the CDR3: TGCAGTGCTGCCGAGCTCATCGGCACAGATACGCAGTATTTT. It is translated as CSAAELIGTDTQYF.

This chain connects TRBV2 to TRBJ2-5; TRBD2 matches at 14 bases. V shed 0 bases and J 9 bases; nucleotides not matched to a gene: 3. This CDR3 has 15 amino acids. The germline V gene has CDR1 SNHLY and CDR2 FYNNEI. The CDR3 bases are TGTGCCAGCAGTGAAGCGGGACTAGCGGGAGCGGCCCAGTACTTC. Encoded protein: CASSEAGLAGAAQYF.

This clonotype was seen many times. The gene calls are TRBV15 and TRBJ2-7; D is ambiguous. Between the trimmed V and J ends, which lost 0 bases and 2 bases, there was a span of 5 bases. Germline V gives CDR1 LNHNV, CDR2 YYDKDF (reference sequence). The CDR3 is 13 residues long. CDR3 amino acids: CATSRDPAYEQYF. In nucleotides, the CDR3 is TGTGCCACCAGCAGAGATCCGGCCTACGAGCAGTACTTC. The full variable domain, its missing parts supplied by reference TRBV15 and TRBJ2-7, is DAMVIQNPRYQVTQFGKPVTLSCSQTLNHNVMYWYQQKSSQAPKLLFHYYDKDFNNEADTPDNFQSRRPNTSFCFLDIRSPGLGDTAMYLCATSRDPAYEQYFGPGTRLTVT.

This chain links TRBV9 with TRBJ2-1; D unresolved. Germline V gene sequence: CDR1 SGDLS, CDR2 YYNGEE. This CDR3 is 15 amino acids long. With 0 bases removed from V and 2 bases from J, the gap between germline ends came to 9 bases. Here the CDR3 reads CASSVVGMTYNEQFF. The CDR3 DNA follows: TGTGCCAGCAGCGTAGTAGGGATGACCTACAATGAGCAGTTCTTC. Full variable domain (outside the CDR3, taken from reference TRBV9 and TRBJ2-1): DSGVTQTPKHLITATGQRVTLRCSPRSGDLSVYWYQQSLDQGLQFLIQYYNGEERAKGNILERFSAQQFPDLHSELNLSSLELGDSALYFCASSVVGMTYNEQFFGPGTRLTVL.

V is TRBV7-2 and J is TRBJ2-4, with 12 nucleotides matching TRBD2. V shed 5 bases and J 7 bases; nucleotides not matched to a gene: 12. This CDR3 region has 17 residues. Per germline, CDR1 SGHTA and CDR2 FQGNSA. The CDR3 loop reads CASSARGTSGFGNIQYF. The CDR3 DNA is TGTGCCAGCAGCGCCCGCGGGACTAGCGGGTTTGGGAACATTCAGTACTTC.